This record covers a single TCR beta chain. Other DNA sequences in this sample translate to the same CDR3. This entry comes from a study of shared clonotypes between healthy human individuals. Libraries were prepared by immunoSEQ multiplex PCR; TCRdb keeps only in-frame clonotypes and omits some of them. The table lists about 2.4 million clones, approximately 90% of them singletons. The source material was naive CD4+ T cells sorted from blood. The subset: CD45RA+ positively selected. The source is a man aged 18 to 29 in good health.

CDR3 residues: CASSPQGSTDTQYF. The DNA of the CDR3 is TGTGCCAGCTCACCGCAGGGTAGCACAGATACGCAGTATTTT. The V call is TRBV18, the J call TRBJ2-3; perhaps TRBD1 as D (5 bases). V lost 3 bases, J lost 0 bases, and 7 bases lay in between. This CDR3 has 14 residues. CDR1 is KGHSH and CDR2 is LQKENI in the germline V gene.